A single sample is the source of the 3 T cell receptor beta chains below, sequenced in a study of blood T cells in healthy people across ages. Next came a second PCR, run for about 6 to 12 cycles, which used a sample-barcoded 5' primer along with a J-beta primer mix. MiXCR was run by TCRdb on the 5' RACE reads, yielding one entry per CDR3 protein. The sample has around 1.7 million distinct CDR3 sequences; roughly 30% are singletons. Sequencing was carried out using blood. These receptors came from a woman aged 25-40 years in good health.

At least ten counts were recorded for this clonotype. The rearrangement joins TRBV20-1 to TRBJ2-3; 7 bases fit TRBD1. The V gene end was trimmed by 5 bases and the J gene end by 2 bases; junction bases not matched to a gene: 7. The CDR3 covers 14 residues. CDR1 DFQATT and CDR2 SNEGSKA come from the germline V gene (reference sequence). CDR3 residues: CSAAGQDFTDTQYF. The CDR3 DNA reads TGCAGTGCTGCCGGACAGGACTTCACAGATACGCAGTATTTT.

This clonotype has ten or more counts. This chain connects TRBV4-3 to TRBJ2-5; D uncertain. Trimming shortened V by 6 bases and J by 5 bases, and 13 bases separated the two germline ends. The CDR3 is made up of 13 amino acids. CDR1 is LGHNA, CDR2 YSLEER, per germline. CDR3 loop: CASRRGVRETQYF. The CDR3 DNA is TGCGCCAGCAGACGCGGTGTCCGGGAGACCCAGTACTTC.

As regards this clonotype: At one end the junction does not follow the germline gene, possibly because of a read error. J is TRBJ1-1 and V is TRBV18; 8 positions agree with TRBD1. Per the germline V gene, CDR1 is KGHSH and CDR2 is LQKENI. This CDR3 comprises 13 residues. The CDR3: CVSSTDRETEAFF. CDR3 nucleotide sequence: TGTGTCAGCTCCACGGACAGGGAAACTGAAGCTTTCTTT.